Shown below are 5 T cell receptor beta chains from a single sample sequenced in a study of PD-L1 blockade in urothelial cancer. Specified time point: peripheral blood 6 weeks after treatment start. The table came from immunoSEQ multiplex PCR; TCRdb's copy has only in-frame clones and leaves some out. The data show around 66,000 clones, about 88% seen once. The sample in question was PBMCs, obtained around atezolizumab (anti-PD-L1) treatment. These receptors were obtained from a man aged 60 to 69 with urothelial cancer.

The gene calls are TRBV11-2 and TRBJ2-1; D uncertain. This CDR3 spans 13 amino acids. Germline V gene data show CDR1 as SGHAT and CDR2 as FQNNGV. V lost 3 bases and J lost 3, with 6 bases in between. The CDR3 coding sequence is TGTGCCAGCAGCTTGAACAGCTACAATGAGCAGTTCTTC. This codes for CASSLNSYNEQFF.

The chain links TRBV7-3 to TRBJ1-1; D possibly corresponds to TRBD1 (5 bases). Looked up from germline, CDR1 is SGHTA and CDR2 is FQGTGA. CDR3 size: 13 residues. Trimming took off 3 bases at V and 0 bases at J, with 5 bases between the two ends. The CDR3 bases are TGTGCCAGCAGCTTGACAGTGAACACTGAAGCTTTCTTT. Its protein is CASSLTVNTEAFF.

A few counts support this clone. The chain couples TRBV7-9 to TRBJ1-1; D not resolved. V was trimmed by 8 bases and J by 0 bases, leaving 10 bases between them. The CDR3 has 13 amino acids. Germline-derived CDR1 and CDR2 are SEHNR and FQNEAQ (reference sequence). The CDR3 DNA follows: TGTGCCAGCCTCGGAGTAATGAACACTGAAGCTTTCTTT. Residues: CASLGVMNTEAFF.

The chain has TRBV30 and TRBJ1-5; D unclear. CDR1 and CDR2 from the germline V gene are GTSNPN and SVGIG (reference sequence). V was shortened by 4 bases and J by 6 bases, with 16 bases between the two germline ends. The CDR3 consists of 14 residues. The CDR3 loop reads CAWKPPIPLQPQHF. In DNA, the CDR3 is TGTGCCTGGAAACCTCCCATACCACTTCAGCCCCAGCATTTT.

This clone was observed once. This chain uses TRBV5-1 with TRBJ2-3, with 7 bases fitting TRBD1. Germline assignment: CDR1 SGHRS and CDR2 YFSETQ. The junction had 7 bases not matched to a gene; V was cut back by 0 bases and J by 6 bases. The CDR3 covers 15 residues. CDR3 coding DNA: TGCGCCAGCAGCTTGGAGGACAGGCAGACGGATACGCAGTATTTT. Its translation is CASSLEDRQTDTQYF.